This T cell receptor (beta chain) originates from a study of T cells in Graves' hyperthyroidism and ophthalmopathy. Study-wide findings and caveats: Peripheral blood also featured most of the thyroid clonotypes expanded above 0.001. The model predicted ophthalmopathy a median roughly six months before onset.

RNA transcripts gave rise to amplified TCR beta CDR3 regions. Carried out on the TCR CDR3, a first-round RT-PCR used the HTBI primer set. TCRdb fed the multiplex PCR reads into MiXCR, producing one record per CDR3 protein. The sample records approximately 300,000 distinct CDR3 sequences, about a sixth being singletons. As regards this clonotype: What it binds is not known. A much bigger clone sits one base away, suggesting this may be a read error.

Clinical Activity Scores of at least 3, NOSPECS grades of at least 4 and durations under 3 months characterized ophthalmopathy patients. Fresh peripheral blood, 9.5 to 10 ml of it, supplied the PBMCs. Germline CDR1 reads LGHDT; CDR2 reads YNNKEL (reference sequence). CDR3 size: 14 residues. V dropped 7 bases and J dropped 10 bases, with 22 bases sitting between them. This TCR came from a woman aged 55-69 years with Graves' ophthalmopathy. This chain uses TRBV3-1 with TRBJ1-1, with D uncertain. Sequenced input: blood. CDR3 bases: TGTGCCAGCAACCTCGCGAGCGGGTGGGCTGCAGCTTTCTTT. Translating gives CASNLASGWAAAFF.